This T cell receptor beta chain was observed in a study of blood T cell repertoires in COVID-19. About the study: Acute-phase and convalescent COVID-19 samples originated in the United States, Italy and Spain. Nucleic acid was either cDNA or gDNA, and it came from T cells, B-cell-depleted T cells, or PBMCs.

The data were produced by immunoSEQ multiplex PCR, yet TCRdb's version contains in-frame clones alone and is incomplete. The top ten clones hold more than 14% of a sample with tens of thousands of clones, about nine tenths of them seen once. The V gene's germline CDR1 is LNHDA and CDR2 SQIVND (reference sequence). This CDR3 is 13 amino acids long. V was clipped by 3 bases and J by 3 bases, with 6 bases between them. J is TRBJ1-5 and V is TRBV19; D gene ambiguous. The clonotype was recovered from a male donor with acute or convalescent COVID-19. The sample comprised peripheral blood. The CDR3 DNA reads TGTGCCAGTAGTATGGGCGACAATCAGCCCCAGCATTTT. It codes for CASSMGDNQPQHF.